This is a list of T cell receptor beta chains from one sample in a study of blood T cell repertoires in COVID-19. Generated by immunoSEQ multiplex PCR, the TCRdb table keeps only in-frame clones and is missing some. Counted here are more than 200,000 clones, approximately 80% occurring once; the ten biggest clones make up 4.5% to 6%. The sample comprised peripheral blood. Source of these receptors: a woman aged 80 or over with active or convalescent COVID-19. The CDR3 runs from the conserved cysteine through the conserved F or W. The order of the fields is J gene, clone size, V gene, D gene, CDR3 protein, CDR3 DNA. D genes are given only for firm matches. Size tells how often a clone was seen (once, few, many) or the class of an expanded clone, and some rows leave it out.

j_call: TRBJ1-2
clone_size: few
v_call: TRBV27
d_call: .
cdr3_aa: CASSPRTESYGYTF
cdr3_nt: TGTGCCAGCAGTCCTCGGACAGAGTCCTATGGCTACACCTTC

j_call: TRBJ1-2
clone_size: .
v_call: TRBV7-8
d_call: TRBD1
cdr3_aa: CASSLALKGQGYGYTF
cdr3_nt: TGTGCCAGCAGCTTAGCGCTTAAGGGACAGGGCTATGGCTACACCTTC

j_call: TRBJ1-6
clone_size: .
v_call: TRBV3-1/TRBV3-2
d_call: .
cdr3_aa: CASSHLPGGQTSHTLHF
cdr3_nt: TGTGCCAGCAGCCACCTACCCGGGGGGCAGACAAGTCACACCCTCCACTTT

j_call: TRBJ2-6
clone_size: .
v_call: TRBV20-1
d_call: .
cdr3_aa: CSASTRARSGANVLTF
cdr3_nt: TGCAGTGCTAGTACTAGAGCTCGTTCTGGGGCCAACGTCCTGACTTTC

j_call: TRBJ1-1
clone_size: .
v_call: TRBV28
d_call: TRBD1
cdr3_aa: CASSFTGANNAEAFF
cdr3_nt: TGTGCCAGCAGTTTTACAGGGGCTAATAACGCTGAAGCTTTCTTT

j_call: TRBJ2-7
clone_size: .
v_call: TRBV4-2
d_call: TRBD1
cdr3_aa: CASSAWMGQNYEQYF
cdr3_nt: TGTGCCAGCAGCGCCTGGATGGGACAGAACTACGAGCAGTACTTC

j_call: TRBJ2-1
clone_size: .
v_call: TRBV15
d_call: .
cdr3_aa: CATSSGTGDGGEQFF
cdr3_nt: TGTGCCACCAGCAGCGGGACAGGTGACGGGGGGGAGCAGTTCTTC

j_call: TRBJ1-5
clone_size: .
v_call: TRBV28
d_call: .
cdr3_aa: CASSLLIQPQHF
cdr3_nt: TGTGCCAGCAGTTTATTAATTCAGCCCCAGCATTTT

j_call: TRBJ2-3
clone_size: .
v_call: TRBV4-2
d_call: .
cdr3_aa: CASSQDARAVDTQYF
cdr3_nt: TGTGCCAGCAGCCAAGATGCCAGGGCCGTGGATACGCAGTATTTT

j_call: TRBJ1-1
clone_size: .
v_call: TRBV5-1
d_call: TRBD1
cdr3_aa: CASSGGQGFTEAFF
cdr3_nt: TGCGCCAGCAGCGGGGGACAGGGGTTCACTGAAGCTTTCTTT

j_call: TRBJ2-1
clone_size: .
v_call: TRBV27
d_call: .
cdr3_aa: CASSAQRNEQFF
cdr3_nt: TGTGCCAGCAGTGCGCAGCGAAATGAGCAGTTCTTC